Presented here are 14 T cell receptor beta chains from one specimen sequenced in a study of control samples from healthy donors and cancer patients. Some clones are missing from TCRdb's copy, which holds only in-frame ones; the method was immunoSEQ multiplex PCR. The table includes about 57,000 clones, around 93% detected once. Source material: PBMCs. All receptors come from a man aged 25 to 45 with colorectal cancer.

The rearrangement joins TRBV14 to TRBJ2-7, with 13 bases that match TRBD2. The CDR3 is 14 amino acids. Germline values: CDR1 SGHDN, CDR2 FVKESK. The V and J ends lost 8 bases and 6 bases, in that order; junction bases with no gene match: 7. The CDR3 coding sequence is TGTGCCAGCGCCCCTGGACTAGCGGGGGCCGAGCAGTACTTC. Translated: CASAPGLAGAEQYF.

The CDR3 protein is CASSTLGTYTF. In DNA form, the CDR3 reads TGTGCCAGCAGTACCCTAGGGACCTACACCTTC. This chain uses TRBV27 with TRBJ1-2; D possibly corresponds to TRBD1 (5 bases). Germline values: CDR1 MNHEY, CDR2 SMNVEV (reference sequence). The CDR3 is 11 amino acids. The ends were cut back, 5 bases at V and 10 bases at J, with 11 bases in the middle.

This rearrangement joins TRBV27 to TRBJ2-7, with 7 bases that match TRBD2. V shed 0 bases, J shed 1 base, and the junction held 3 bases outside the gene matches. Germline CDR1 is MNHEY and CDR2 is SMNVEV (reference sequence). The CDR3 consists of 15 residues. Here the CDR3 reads CASSLSAGISYEQYF. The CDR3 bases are TGTGCCAGCAGTTTATCAGCGGGGATTTCCTACGAGCAGTACTTC.

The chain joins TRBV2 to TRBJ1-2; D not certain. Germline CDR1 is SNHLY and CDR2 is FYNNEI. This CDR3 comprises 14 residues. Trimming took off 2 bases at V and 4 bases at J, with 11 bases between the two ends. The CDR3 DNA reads TGTGCCAGCAGTGAACCACGAGGAACCTATGGCTACACCTTC. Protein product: CASSEPRGTYGYTF. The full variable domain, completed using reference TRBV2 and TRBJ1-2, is EPEVTQTPSHQVTQMGQEVILRCVPISNHLYFYWYRQILGQKVEFLVSFYNNEISEKSEIFDDQFSVERPDGSNFTLKIRSTKLEDSAMYFCASSEPRGTYGYTFGSGTRLTVV.

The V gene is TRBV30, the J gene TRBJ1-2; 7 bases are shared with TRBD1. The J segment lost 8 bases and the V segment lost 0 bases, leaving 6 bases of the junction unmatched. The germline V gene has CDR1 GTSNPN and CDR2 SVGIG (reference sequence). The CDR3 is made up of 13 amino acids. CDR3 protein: CAWSVQGGNGYTF. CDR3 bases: TGTGCCTGGAGTGTACAAGGGGGCAACGGCTACACCTTC.

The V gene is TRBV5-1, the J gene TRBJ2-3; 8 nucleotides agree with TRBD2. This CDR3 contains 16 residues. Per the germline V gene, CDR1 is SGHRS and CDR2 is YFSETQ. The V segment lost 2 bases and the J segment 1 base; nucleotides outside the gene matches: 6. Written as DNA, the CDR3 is TGCGCCAGCAGCTTTGAGGTTAGCGGGGGCACAGATACGCAGTATTTT. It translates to CASSFEVSGGTDTQYF.

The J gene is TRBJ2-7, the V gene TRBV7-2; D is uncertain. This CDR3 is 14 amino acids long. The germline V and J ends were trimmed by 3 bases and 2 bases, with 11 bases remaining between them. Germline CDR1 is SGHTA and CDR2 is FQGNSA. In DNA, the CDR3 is TGTGCCAGCAGCTTGCACTGGGGTCCCTACGAGCAGTACTTC. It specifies CASSLHWGPYEQYF.

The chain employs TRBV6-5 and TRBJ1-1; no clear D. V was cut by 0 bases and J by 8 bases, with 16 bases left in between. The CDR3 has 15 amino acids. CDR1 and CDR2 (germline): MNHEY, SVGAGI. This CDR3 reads CASSYSWSARFEAFF. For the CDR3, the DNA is TGTGCCAGCAGTTACTCGTGGAGTGCTAGGTTCGAAGCTTTCTTT.

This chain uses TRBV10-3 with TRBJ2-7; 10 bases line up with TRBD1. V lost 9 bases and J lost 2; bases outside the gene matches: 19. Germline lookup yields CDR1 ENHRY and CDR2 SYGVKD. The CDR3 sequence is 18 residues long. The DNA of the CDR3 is TGTGCCATGATACCCCGGGACAGGGGCTCCTTCCAGACCTACGAGCAGTACGTC. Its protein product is CAMIPRDRGSFQTYEQYV.

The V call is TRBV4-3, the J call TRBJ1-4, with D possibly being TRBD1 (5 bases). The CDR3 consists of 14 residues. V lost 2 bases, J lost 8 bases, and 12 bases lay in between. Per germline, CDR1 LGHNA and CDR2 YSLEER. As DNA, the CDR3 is TGCGCCAGCAGCCAAATAGGGGAAGACGAAAAACTGTTTTTT. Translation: CASSQIGEDEKLFF.

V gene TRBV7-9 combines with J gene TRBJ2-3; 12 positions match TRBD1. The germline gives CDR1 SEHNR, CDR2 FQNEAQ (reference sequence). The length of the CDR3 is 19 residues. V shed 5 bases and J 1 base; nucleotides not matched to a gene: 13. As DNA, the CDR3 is TGTGCCAGCAGCCTTACCGGGACAGGGGGCATGTTTCGCACAGATACGCAGTATTTT. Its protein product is CASSLTGTGGMFRTDTQYF.

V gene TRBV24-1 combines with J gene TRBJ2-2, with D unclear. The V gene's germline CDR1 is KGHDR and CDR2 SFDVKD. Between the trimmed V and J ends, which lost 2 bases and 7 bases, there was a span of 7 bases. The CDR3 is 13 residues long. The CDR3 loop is CATSDSPGGELFF. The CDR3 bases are TGTGCCACCAGTGATTCCCCGGGCGGGGAGCTGTTTTTT.

In DNA, the CDR3 is TGTGCCAGCAGCTTGGACTGGGGCACAGATACGCAGTATTTT. This encodes CASSLDWGTDTQYF. The chain has TRBV5-6 and TRBJ2-3; D gene uncertain. CDR3 length equals 14 residues. Germline V gives CDR1 SGHDT, CDR2 YYEEEE. The V and J ends lost 0 bases and 1 base respectively, with 6 bases between them.

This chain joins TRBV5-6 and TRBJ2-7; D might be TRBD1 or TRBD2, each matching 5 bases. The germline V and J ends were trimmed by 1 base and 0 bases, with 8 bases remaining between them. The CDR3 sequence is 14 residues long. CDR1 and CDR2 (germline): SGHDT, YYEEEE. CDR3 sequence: CASSLSGSSYEQYF. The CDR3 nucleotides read TGTGCCAGCAGCTTGTCAGGGAGCTCCTACGAGCAGTACTTC.